These T cell receptor beta chains were read from a single sample in a study of T cells in Graves' hyperthyroidism and ophthalmopathy. MiXCR was run by TCRdb on the multiplex PCR reads, yielding one entry per CDR3 protein. The sample holds over 350,000 distinct CDR3 sequences; about 14% are singletons and the top ten take 25% to 30%. The sample was blood. The receptors derive from a middle-aged man with Graves' ophthalmopathy. CDR3s leave out the opening cysteine and the closing phenylalanine or tryptophan. Fields, in order: J gene, V gene, CDR3 protein.

j_call: TRBJ2-5
v_call: TRBV20-1
cdr3_aa: SAPRTSGETQY

j_call: TRBJ1-1
v_call: TRBV10-3
cdr3_aa: AIAGLPNTEAF

j_call: TRBJ2-4
v_call: TRBV20-1
cdr3_aa: SAPGNNIQY

j_call: TRBJ2-7
v_call: TRBV29-1
cdr3_aa: SAALGTGSYEQY

j_call: TRBJ2-7
v_call: TRBV20-1
cdr3_aa: SARDMTSDYEQY

j_call: TRBJ2-5
v_call: TRBV29-1
cdr3_aa: SARPGFQETQY

j_call: TRBJ2-5
v_call: TRBV18
cdr3_aa: ASSPPLVQETQY

j_call: TRBJ2-1
v_call: TRBV19
cdr3_aa: ASRNVAGGSEQF

j_call: TRBJ2-7
v_call: TRBV12-3/TRBV12-4
cdr3_aa: ASSQRNYYEQY

j_call: TRBJ2-3
v_call: TRBV5-5
cdr3_aa: ASSYEGTVGTDTQY

j_call: TRBJ2-5
v_call: TRBV27
cdr3_aa: ASSWRVPVQETQY

j_call: TRBJ1-2
v_call: TRBV5-1
cdr3_aa: ASSPGPGGYGYT

j_call: TRBJ2-5
v_call: TRBV11-2
cdr3_aa: ASSSLERGGETQY

j_call: TRBJ1-1
v_call: TRBV4-1
cdr3_aa: ASSPTSLTEAF

j_call: TRBJ2-7
v_call: TRBV20-1
cdr3_aa: SASRPGLAASKISEQY

j_call: TRBJ2-1
v_call: TRBV7-9
cdr3_aa: ASSFLTSYNEQF

j_call: TRBJ2-3
v_call: TRBV29-1
cdr3_aa: SVAWTVSTDTQY

j_call: TRBJ2-3
v_call: TRBV20-1
cdr3_aa: SAAPGSMADTQY

j_call: TRBJ2-3
v_call: TRBV20-1
cdr3_aa: SARPIAAYLDTQY

j_call: TRBJ2-7
v_call: TRBV30
cdr3_aa: AWNTGTGSYEQY

j_call: TRBJ2-7
v_call: TRBV15
cdr3_aa: ATSHPGGTAYEQY

j_call: TRBJ1-2
v_call: TRBV14
cdr3_aa: ASSPLQNYGYT

j_call: TRBJ2-7
v_call: TRBV7-8
cdr3_aa: ASSGTSGQRRSYEQY

j_call: TRBJ1-1
v_call: TRBV19
cdr3_aa: ASSYTGTEAF

j_call: TRBJ2-2
v_call: TRBV10-3
cdr3_aa: AISVLGNLNTGELF

j_call: TRBJ2-1
v_call: TRBV5-1
cdr3_aa: ASSLEQGVINEQF

j_call: TRBJ2-3
v_call: TRBV7-9
cdr3_aa: ASSDRWTGTSGSTDTQY

j_call: TRBJ2-2
v_call: TRBV18
cdr3_aa: ASSPFQTGNTGELF

j_call: TRBJ2-7
v_call: TRBV3-1
cdr3_aa: ASSLQLETSGRLHEQY

j_call: TRBJ1-1
v_call: TRBV4-2
cdr3_aa: ASSQEELSEAF

j_call: TRBJ1-1
v_call: TRBV5-4
cdr3_aa: ASSLVQGGGTEAF

j_call: TRBJ2-6
v_call: TRBV7-9
cdr3_aa: ASSRPLAGANVLT

j_call: TRBJ2-3
v_call: TRBV24-1
cdr3_aa: ATLTETPHTDTQY

j_call: TRBJ2-2
v_call: TRBV24-1
cdr3_aa: ATSRQGNTGELF

j_call: TRBJ2-1
v_call: TRBV25-1
cdr3_aa: ASSDSITGVLYNEQF

j_call: TRBJ1-5
v_call: TRBV6-7
cdr3_aa: ASNWGYRRSFYQPQH

j_call: TRBJ1-5
v_call: TRBV27
cdr3_aa: ASSSPNGDQPQH

j_call: TRBJ2-5
v_call: TRBV25-1
cdr3_aa: ASSDFGGVY

j_call: TRBJ1-2
v_call: TRBV9
cdr3_aa: ASSVEAKGIYGYT

j_call: TRBJ1-5
v_call: TRBV27
cdr3_aa: ASQPTGGTQPQH

j_call: TRBJ2-1
v_call: TRBV2
cdr3_aa: ASSETQGTEQF

j_call: TRBJ2-1
v_call: TRBV11-1
cdr3_aa: ASSLRGSVGEQF

j_call: TRBJ2-5
v_call: TRBV6-1
cdr3_aa: ASSSSGRGGETQY

j_call: TRBJ2-5
v_call: TRBV12-3/TRBV12-4
cdr3_aa: ASQSGVGLAGVKTQY

j_call: TRBJ2-7
v_call: TRBV11-2
cdr3_aa: ASSLWNRGSDEQY

j_call: TRBJ2-7
v_call: TRBV27
cdr3_aa: ASSKLAGASSYEQY

j_call: TRBJ2-1
v_call: TRBV24-1
cdr3_aa: ATSDLGGEYNEQF

j_call: TRBJ2-7
v_call: TRBV3-1
cdr3_aa: ASSQAGHSYEQY

j_call: TRBJ2-7
v_call: TRBV12-3/TRBV12-4
cdr3_aa: ASSSTSGRNYEQY

j_call: TRBJ2-7
v_call: TRBV29-1
cdr3_aa: SVFAGQGIYEQY

j_call: TRBJ1-4
v_call: TRBV3-1
cdr3_aa: ASSHSSLRDEKLF